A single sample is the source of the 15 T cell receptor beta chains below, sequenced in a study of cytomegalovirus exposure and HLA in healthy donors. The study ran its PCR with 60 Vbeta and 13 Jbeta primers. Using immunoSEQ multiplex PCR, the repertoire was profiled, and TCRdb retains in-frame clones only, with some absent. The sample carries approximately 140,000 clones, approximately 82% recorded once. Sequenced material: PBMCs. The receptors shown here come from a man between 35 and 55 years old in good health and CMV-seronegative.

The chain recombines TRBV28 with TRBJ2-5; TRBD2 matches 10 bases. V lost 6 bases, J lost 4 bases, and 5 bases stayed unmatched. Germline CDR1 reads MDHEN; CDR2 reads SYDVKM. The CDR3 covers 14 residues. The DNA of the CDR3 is TGTGCCAGCAGGACAGCGGGGGGGCGAGAGACCCAGTACTTC. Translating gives CASRTAGGRETQYF.

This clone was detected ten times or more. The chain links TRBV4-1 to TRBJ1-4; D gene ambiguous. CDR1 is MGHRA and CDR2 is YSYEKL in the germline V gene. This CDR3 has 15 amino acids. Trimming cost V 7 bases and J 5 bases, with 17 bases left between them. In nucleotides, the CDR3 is TGCGCCAGCACGCCACGGGCAGGACTGAATGAAAAACTGTTTTTT. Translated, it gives CASTPRAGLNEKLFF.

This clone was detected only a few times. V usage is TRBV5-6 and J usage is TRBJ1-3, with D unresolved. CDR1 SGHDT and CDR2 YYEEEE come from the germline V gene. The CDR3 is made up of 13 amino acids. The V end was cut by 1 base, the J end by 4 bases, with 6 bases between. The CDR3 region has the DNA TGTGCCAGCAGCTTGAGCCGGGGAAACACCATATATTTT. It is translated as CASSLSRGNTIYF.

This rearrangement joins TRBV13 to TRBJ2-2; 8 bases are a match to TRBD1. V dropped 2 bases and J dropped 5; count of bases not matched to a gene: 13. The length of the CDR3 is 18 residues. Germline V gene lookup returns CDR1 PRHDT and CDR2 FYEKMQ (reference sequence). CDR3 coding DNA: TGTGCCAGCAGCTTATTTTTGGATGGACAGGGTTGGACCGGGGAGCTGTTTTTT. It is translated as CASSLFLDGQGWTGELFF.

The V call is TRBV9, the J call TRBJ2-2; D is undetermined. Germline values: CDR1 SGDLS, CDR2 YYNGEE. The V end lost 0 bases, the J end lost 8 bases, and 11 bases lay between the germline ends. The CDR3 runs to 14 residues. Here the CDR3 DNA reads TGTGCCAGCAGCGTAGCTACACCCGGGGGGGAGCTGTTTTTT. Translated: CASSVATPGGELFF.

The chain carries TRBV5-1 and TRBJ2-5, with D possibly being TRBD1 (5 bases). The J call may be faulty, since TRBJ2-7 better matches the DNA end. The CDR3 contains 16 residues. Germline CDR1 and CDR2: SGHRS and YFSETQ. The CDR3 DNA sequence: TGCGCCAGCAGCGGGGCTTCCCTGGGCTTCTCCTACGAGCAGTACTTC. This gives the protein CASSGASLGFSYEQYF.

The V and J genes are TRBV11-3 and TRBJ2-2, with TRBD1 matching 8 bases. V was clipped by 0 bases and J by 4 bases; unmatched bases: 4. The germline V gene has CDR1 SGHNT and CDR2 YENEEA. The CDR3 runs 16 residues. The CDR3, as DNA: TGTGCCAGCAGCTTAGAGGACAGGGAGGCCACCGGGGAGCTGTTTTTT. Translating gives CASSLEDREATGELFF.

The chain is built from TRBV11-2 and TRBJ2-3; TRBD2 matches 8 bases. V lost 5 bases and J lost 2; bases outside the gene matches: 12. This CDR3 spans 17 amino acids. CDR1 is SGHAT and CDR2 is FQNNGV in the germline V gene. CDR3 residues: CASSRLSSGGYTDTQYF. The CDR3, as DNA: TGTGCCAGCAGCCGGTTATCCAGCGGGGGATACACAGATACGCAGTATTTT. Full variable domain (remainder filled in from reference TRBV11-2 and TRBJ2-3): EAGVAQSPRYKIIEKRQSVAFWCNPISGHATLYWYQQILGQGPKLLIQFQNNGVVDDSQLPKDRFSAERLKGVDSTLKIQPAKLEDSAVYLCASSRLSSGGYTDTQYFGPGTRLTVL.

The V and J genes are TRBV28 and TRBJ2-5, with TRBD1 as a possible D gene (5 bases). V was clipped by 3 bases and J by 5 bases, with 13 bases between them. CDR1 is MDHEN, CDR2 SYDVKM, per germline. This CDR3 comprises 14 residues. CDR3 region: CASSFRQGRETQYF. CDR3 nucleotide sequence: TGTGCCAGCAGTTTTAGGCAGGGTAGGGAGACCCAGTACTTC.

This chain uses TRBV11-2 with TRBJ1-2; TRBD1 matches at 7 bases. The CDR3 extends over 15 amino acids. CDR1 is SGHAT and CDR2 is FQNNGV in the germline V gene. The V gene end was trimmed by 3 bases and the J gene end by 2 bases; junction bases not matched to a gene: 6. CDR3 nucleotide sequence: TGTGCCAGCAGCTTTGGGACAGACCCGAACTATGGCTACACCTTC. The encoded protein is CASSFGTDPNYGYTF. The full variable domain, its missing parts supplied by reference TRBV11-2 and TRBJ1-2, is EAGVAQSPRYKIIEKRQSVAFWCNPISGHATLYWYQQILGQGPKLLIQFQNNGVVDDSQLPKDRFSAERLKGVDSTLKIQPAKLEDSAVYLCASSFGTDPNYGYTFGSGTRLTVV.

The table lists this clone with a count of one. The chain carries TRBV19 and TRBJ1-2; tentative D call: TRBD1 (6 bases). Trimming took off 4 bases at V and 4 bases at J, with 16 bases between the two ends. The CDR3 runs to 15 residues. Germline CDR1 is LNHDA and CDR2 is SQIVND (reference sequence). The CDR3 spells CASSTAHREFYGYTF. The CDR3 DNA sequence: TGTGCCAGTAGTACGGCGCACAGGGAGTTCTATGGCTACACCTTC.

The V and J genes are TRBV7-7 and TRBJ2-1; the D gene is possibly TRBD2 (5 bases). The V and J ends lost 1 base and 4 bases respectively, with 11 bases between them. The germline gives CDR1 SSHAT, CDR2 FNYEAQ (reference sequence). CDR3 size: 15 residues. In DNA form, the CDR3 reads TGTGCCAGCAGCTTAGGGCTAGCTGAGTACAATGAGCAGTTCTTC. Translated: CASSLGLAEYNEQFF.

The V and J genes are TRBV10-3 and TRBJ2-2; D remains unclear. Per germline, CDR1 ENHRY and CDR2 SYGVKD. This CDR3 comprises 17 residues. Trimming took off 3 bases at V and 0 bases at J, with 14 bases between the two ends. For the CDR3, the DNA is TGTGCCATCAGTGATCTCCGACTGTTTACGAACACCGGGGAGCTGTTTTTT. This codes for CAISDLRLFTNTGELFF.

CDR3 sequence: CASTLPDRASYEQYF. In DNA form, the CDR3 reads TGTGCCAGCACCCTTCCGGACAGGGCCTCCTACGAGCAGTACTTC. J is TRBJ2-7 and V is TRBV5-6; the match to TRBD1 covers 8 bases. Per the germline V gene, CDR1 is SGHDT and CDR2 is YYEEEE. The CDR3 loop spans 15 amino acids. V was pared by 6 bases and J by 0 bases, with 8 bases of the junction left unmatched.

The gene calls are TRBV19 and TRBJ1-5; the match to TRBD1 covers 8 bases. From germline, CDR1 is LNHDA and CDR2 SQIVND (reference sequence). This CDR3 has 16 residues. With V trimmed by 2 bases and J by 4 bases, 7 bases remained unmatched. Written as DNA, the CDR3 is TGTGCCAGTAGTATATTCGGGACAGGTGAAAATCAGCCCCAGCATTTT. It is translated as CASSIFGTGENQPQHF.